This TCR beta chain was profiled in a study of monozygotic twins with inflammatory bowel disease. Whole-study findings and limits: Twins classed as concordant or discordant showed no difference in repertoire similarity, possibly from limited power. Evidence failed to back one strong IBD-linked signal or clonotype.

Worth noting for this clonotype: Its antigen is currently unknown.

For both chains, the TCRalpha and TCRbeta cDNA went through two nested PCRs of approximately 16 and 9 cycles. Each CDR3 protein gets one entry in TCRdb, which reprocessed the 5' RACE reads and gives no DNA. Recorded here are more than 350,000 distinct CDR3 sequences; the top ten clones represent 2% to 3%. The TCR comes from a human donor with ulcerative colitis or Crohn's disease, or a healthy co-twin of an affected twin (not recorded which). The sequenced material came from blood.

The CDR3 sequence is CASSYGSETQYF. The chain recombines TRBV6-6 with TRBJ2-5. This CDR3 has 12 amino acids. Germline values: CDR1 MNHNY, CDR2 SVGAGI (reference sequence).